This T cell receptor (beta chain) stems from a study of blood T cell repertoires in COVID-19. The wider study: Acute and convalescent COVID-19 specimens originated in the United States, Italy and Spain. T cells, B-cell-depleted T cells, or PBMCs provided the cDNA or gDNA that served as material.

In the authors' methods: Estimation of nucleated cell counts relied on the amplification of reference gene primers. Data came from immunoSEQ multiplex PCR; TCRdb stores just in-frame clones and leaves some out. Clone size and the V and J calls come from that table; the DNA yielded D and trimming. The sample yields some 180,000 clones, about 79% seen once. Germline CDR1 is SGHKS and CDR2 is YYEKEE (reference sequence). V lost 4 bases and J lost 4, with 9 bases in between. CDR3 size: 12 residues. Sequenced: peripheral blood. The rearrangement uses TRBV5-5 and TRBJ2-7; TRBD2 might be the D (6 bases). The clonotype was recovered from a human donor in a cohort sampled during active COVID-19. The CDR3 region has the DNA TGTGCCAGCAGCGTCGGGAGTTACGAGCAGTACTTC. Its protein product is CASSVGSYEQYF.